The 5 T cell receptor beta chains presented below share a single source sample, sequenced in a study of cytomegalovirus exposure and HLA in healthy donors. The data were produced by immunoSEQ multiplex PCR, yet TCRdb's version contains in-frame clones alone and is incomplete. The table includes 200,000 to 250,000 clones, roughly 88% detected once. Sample: PBMCs. The receptors were gathered from a woman under 30 in good health and CMV-seronegative.

Only one count was recorded for this clone. J is TRBJ2-1 and V is TRBV7-8; D might be TRBD2 (5 bases). Looked up from germline, CDR1 is SGHVS and CDR2 is FQNEAQ. The V end lost 3 bases, the J end lost 8 bases, and 26 bases lay between the germline ends. This CDR3 has 18 residues. The CDR3 is CASSLGRAADLMRDEQFF. The CDR3 nucleotides read TGTGCCAGCAGCTTGGGCAGAGCCGCGGACCTCATGAGGGATGAGCAGTTCTTC.

The CDR3 sequence is CASSRGTSGTDTQYF. The CDR3 nucleotides read TGTGCCAGCAGCCGGGGGACTAGCGGGACAGATACGCAGTATTTT. The chain links TRBV6-5 to TRBJ2-3, with 12 bases matching TRBD2. Trimming took 6 bases from V and 3 from J; bases not matched to a gene: 4. Germline CDR1 reads MNHEY; CDR2 reads SVGAGI. The CDR3 is made up of 15 amino acids.

The chain is built from TRBV30 and TRBJ2-3, with TRBD1 matching over 9 bases. V was clipped by 1 base and J by 8 bases; unmatched bases: 16. The germline V gene encodes CDR1 GTSNPN and CDR2 SVGIG (reference sequence). The CDR3 has 17 residues. CDR3 amino acids: CAWSAATGGFRAGTQYF. The CDR3 DNA sequence: TGTGCCTGGAGTGCCGCGACAGGGGGGTTTAGAGCGGGTACGCAGTATTTT.

This clone was counted once. The chain links TRBV18 to TRBJ1-1, with TRBD1 matching over 8 bases. The length of the CDR3 is 15 residues. V shed 3 bases, J shed 0 bases, and the junction held 3 bases outside the gene matches. Germline V gene lookup returns CDR1 KGHSH and CDR2 LQKENI. This CDR3 reads CASSPLTGVNTEAFF. The CDR3 DNA follows: TGTGCCAGCTCACCGCTGACAGGGGTGAACACTGAAGCTTTCTTT.

The chain has TRBV27 and TRBJ1-1; no definite D call. Germline lookup yields CDR1 MNHEY and CDR2 SMNVEV (reference sequence). The CDR3 runs 14 residues. The V gene lost 5 bases and the J gene lost 1 base, with 11 bases spanning the gap. The CDR3 DNA sequence: TGTGCCAGCAGTGCCCCCGGGAGGAACACTGAAGCTTTCTTT. Amino acid sequence: CASSAPGRNTEAFF.